This is a list of T cell receptor beta chains from one sample in a study of cytomegalovirus exposure and HLA in healthy donors. The data were produced by immunoSEQ multiplex PCR, yet TCRdb's version contains in-frame clones alone and is incomplete. The sample carries over 120,000 clones, around 78% recorded once. Material for sequencing was PBMCs. The receptor set was obtained from a woman aged 18-35 years in good health and CMV-seropositive. The CDR3 runs from the conserved cysteine through the conserved F or W. Fields, in order: V gene, D gene, J gene, clone size, CDR3 length, CDR3 protein, CDR3 DNA. D genes are given only for firm matches. Rows give clone size only sometimes, using once, few, many, or a class for an expanded clone.

TRBV7-9	TRBD1	TRBJ1-4	NA	15	CASSIGTGVAEKLFF	TGTGCCAGCAGCATCGGGACAGGGGTGGCGGAAAAACTGTTTTTT
TRBV9	TRBD1	TRBJ2-2	few	17	CASGGQGASANTGELFF	TGTGCCAGCGGGGGCCAGGGGGCATCAGCGAACACCGGGGAGCTGTTTTTT
TRBV5-6	TRBD1	TRBJ1-3	NA	16	CASSLGQGVIGNTIYF	TGTGCCAGCAGCTTGGGTCAGGGGGTGATTGGAAACACCATATATTTT
TRBV19	NA	TRBJ1-1	NA	14	CASSTKQGNTEAFF	TGTGCCAGTAGTACCAAACAGGGGAACACTGAAGCTTTCTTT
TRBV19	NA	TRBJ1-5	NA	15	CASRTRWRADQPQHF	TGTGCCAGTAGGACTCGGTGGCGGGCGGATCAGCCCCAGCATTTT
TRBV18	NA	TRBJ1-4	once	15	CASSRRSGTNEKLFF	TGTGCCAGCTCACGTCGATCGGGTACTAATGAAAAACTGTTTTTT
TRBV4-2	NA	TRBJ1-4	NA	12	CASRQGNEKLFF	TGTGCCAGCAGGCAGGGAAATGAAAAACTGTTTTTT
TRBV28	NA	TRBJ2-3	NA	15	CASSYTGTSTDTQYF	TGTGCCAGCAGTTACACCGGGACTAGCACAGATACGCAGTATTTT
TRBV6-5	TRBD2	TRBJ2-2	NA	16	CASSFGGVWDTGELFF	TGTGCCAGCAGTTTTGGGGGGGTTTGGGACACCGGGGAGCTGTTTTTT
TRBV18	TRBD2	TRBJ2-1	NA	15	CASSPGTSGGNEQFF	TGTGCCAGCTCACCCGGGACTAGCGGGGGTAATGAGCAGTTCTTC
TRBV18	NA	TRBJ2-5	NA	16	CASSPLGQGGRETQYF	TGTGCCAGCTCACCCCTCGGACAGGGAGGGAGAGAGACCCAGTACTTC
TRBV11-2	NA	TRBJ1-2	NA	13	CASSLVTGYGYTF	TGTGCCAGCAGCTTAGTTACCGGCTATGGCTACACCTTC
TRBV5-1	TRBD1	TRBJ2-7	NA	15	CASSLGQGFGGEQYF	TGCGCCAGCAGCTTAGGACAGGGGTTTGGTGGTGAGCAGTACTTC
TRBV5-6	NA	TRBJ1-6	NA	16	CASGASIHSYNSPLHF	TGTGCCAGCGGAGCTTCCATTCACTCCTATAATTCACCCCTCCACTTT
TRBV2	NA	TRBJ2-7	once	11	CASMTGDEQYF	TGTGCCTCTATGACGGGGGACGAGCAGTACTTC
TRBV28	NA	TRBJ2-5	NA	16	CASSRYPGQGQETQYF	TGTGCCAGCAGTCGATATCCGGGACAAGGCCAAGAGACCCAGTACTTC
TRBV18	TRBD2	TRBJ2-5	NA	15	CASSLAGGNQETQYF	TGTGCCAGCTCACTAGCGGGGGGCAACCAAGAGACCCAGTACTTC
TRBV6-5	TRBD2	TRBJ2-7	NA	15	CASSSEAGGSYEQYF	TGTGCCAGCAGTTCCGAAGCGGGGGGGTCCTACGAGCAGTACTTC
TRBV28	TRBD1	TRBJ1-2	NA	13	CASSPGTGYGYTF	TGTGCCAGCAGCCCCGGGACAGGGTACGGCTACACCTTC
TRBV18	TRBD1	TRBJ2-6	NA	18	CASSSRTGGTSGANVLTF	TGTGCCAGCTCATCCCGGACAGGGGGCACATCTGGGGCCAACGTCCTGACTTTC
TRBV5-4	NA	TRBJ1-2	NA	13	CASSFNGGNGYTF	TGTGCCAGCAGCTTTAACGGGGGAAACGGCTACACCTTC
TRBV6-5	NA	TRBJ2-4	NA	16	CASSYRGVGKANIQYF	TGTGCCAGCAGTTACCGGGGAGTTGGGAAAGCAAACATTCAGTACTTC
TRBV4-1	NA	TRBJ1-2	NA	15	CASSPARGNPYGYTF	TGCGCCAGCAGCCCGGCGCGGGGTAACCCCTATGGCTACACCTTC
TRBV7-9	TRBD1	TRBJ2-7	once	18	CASSVDFPTGVRSYEQYF	TGTGCCAGCAGCGTCGATTTCCCAACAGGGGTTAGATCCTACGAGCAGTACTTC
TRBV2	NA	TRBJ2-7	NA	14	CASSEQGMTYEQYF	TGTGCCAGCAGTGAGCAGGGGATGACCTACGAGCAGTACTTC
TRBV30	TRBD1	TRBJ1-6	NA	13	CAWGQGQNSPLHF	TGTGCCTGGGGACAGGGCCAGAATTCACCCCTCCACTTT
TRBV6-1	TRBD2	TRBJ2-1	NA	16	CASSVRRGSSYNEQFF	TGTGCCAGCAGTGTTCGACGCGGGAGCTCCTACAATGAGCAGTTCTTC
TRBV15	NA	TRBJ2-2	NA	14	CATSRGENTGELFF	TGTGCCACCAGCAGAGGAGAAAACACCGGGGAGCTGTTTTTT
TRBV7-2	NA	TRBJ2-5	NA	13	CASSLAQQETQYF	TGTGCCAGCAGCTTAGCACAGCAAGAGACCCAGTACTTC
TRBV18	TRBD1	TRBJ2-3	NA	14	CASSPRTGEDTQYF	TGTGCCAGCTCACCACGGACAGGGGAGGATACGCAGTATTTT
TRBV2	NA	TRBJ2-1	few	15	CASRRQPARHNEQFF	TGTGCCAGCAGGAGACAGCCAGCTCGCCACAATGAGCAGTTCTTC
TRBV5-4	NA	TRBJ1-4	NA	15	CASSLGPGSSEKLFF	TGTGCCAGCAGCTTGGGGCCCGGGTCTAGTGAAAAACTGTTTTTT
TRBV27	NA	TRBJ1-2	NA	13	CASSFGGGTGYTF	TGTGCCAGCAGTTTCGGGGGTGGAACTGGCTACACCTTC
TRBV18	NA	TRBJ2-7	NA	15	CASSPRGGSQNEQYF	TGTGCCAGCTCACCAAGGGGTGGGTCGCAAAACGAGCAGTACTTC
TRBV11-3	TRBD1	TRBJ2-7	NA	13	CASSLWTGSEQYF	TGTGCCAGCAGCCTATGGACAGGGTCCGAGCAGTACTTC
TRBV7-8	NA	TRBJ2-1	NA	12	CANSSYFDEQFF	TGTGCCAACAGCTCCTATTTCGATGAGCAGTTCTTC
TRBV9	NA	TRBJ1-5	few	13	CASSVAYNQPQHF	TGTGCCAGCAGCGTAGCCTACAATCAGCCCCAGCATTTT
TRBV7-8	NA	TRBJ1-2	NA	11	CASSSKGGYTF	TGTGCCAGCAGCTCAAAGGGGGGCTACACCTTC
TRBV5-1	NA	TRBJ2-5	NA	13	CASSFLTEETQYF	TGCGCCAGCAGCTTTCTAACAGAAGAGACCCAGTACTTC
TRBV7-6	NA	TRBJ2-2	once	14	CASRTRGDTGELFF	TGTGCCAGCAGGACTAGAGGGGACACCGGGGAGCTGTTTTTT